Sequencing of this TCR beta chain was carried out in a study of graft-versus-host responses after intestinal transplantation. As for the study in general: Multivisceral, liver-intestinal, or isolated intestinal transplants were performed in recipients. For approximately three years after anti-thymocyte globulin induction, all recipients took tacrolimus and steroids.

Profiling relied on immunoSEQ multiplex PCR, and the TCRdb table lists in-frame clones only, not all of them. The sample contains about 82,000 clones, approximately 89% of which appear only once. The CDR3 consists of 15 residues. Germline CDR1 reads SGHDT; CDR2 reads YYEEEE. The V end lost 6 bases, the J end lost 1 base, and 16 bases lay between the germline ends. With respect to this clone: The antigen is not known.

Points from the study as a whole: The presence of high graft-versus-host to host-versus-graft clonal ratios in allografts characterized patients with graft-donor T cell macrochimerism. GvH clones detected in recipient marrow included some appearing first in ileum or blood.

This clonotype was obtained from a human donor who was the organ donor for an intestinal transplant. The chain carries TRBV5-6 and TRBJ2-5, with TRBD1 as a possible D gene (6 bases). Sequenced here: unstimulated CD4+ T cells sorted from spleen or lymph node cells, sampled before transplant. For the CDR3, the DNA is TGTGCCAGCACTAGACGGGAAGGGGGCCAAGAGACCCAGTACTTC. Its protein product is CASTRREGGQETQYF.